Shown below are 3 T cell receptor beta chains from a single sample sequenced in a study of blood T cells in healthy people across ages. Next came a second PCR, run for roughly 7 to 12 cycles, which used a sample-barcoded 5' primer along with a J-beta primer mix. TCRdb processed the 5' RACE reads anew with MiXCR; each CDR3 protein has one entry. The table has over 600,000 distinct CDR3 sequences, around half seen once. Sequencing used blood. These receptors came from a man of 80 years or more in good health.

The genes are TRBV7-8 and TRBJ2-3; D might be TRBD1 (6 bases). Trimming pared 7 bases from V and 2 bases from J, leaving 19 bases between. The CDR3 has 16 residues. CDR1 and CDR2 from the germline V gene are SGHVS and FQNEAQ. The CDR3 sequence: CASKKTGTTDTDTQYF. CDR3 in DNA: TGTGCCAGCAAGAAGACCGGGACAACCGACACAGATACGCAGTATTTT.

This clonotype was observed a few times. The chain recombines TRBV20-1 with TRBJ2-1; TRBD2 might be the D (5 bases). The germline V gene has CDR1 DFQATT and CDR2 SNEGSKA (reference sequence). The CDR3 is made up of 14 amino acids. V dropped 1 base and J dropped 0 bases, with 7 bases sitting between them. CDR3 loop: CSARVSGSYNEQFF. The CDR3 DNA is TGCAGTGCTAGAGTAAGCGGCTCCTACAATGAGCAGTTCTTC.

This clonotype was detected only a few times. The CDR3 DNA reads as TGTGCCAGCTCACCAAGAAGGGACAGGACTGGGGCCAACGTCCTGACTTTC. It encodes CASSPRRDRTGANVLTF. J is TRBJ2-6 and V is TRBV18; TRBD1 agrees at 8 bases. CDR1 and CDR2 (germline): KGHSH, LQKENI. The CDR3 spans 17 residues. The V and J ends lost 2 bases and 2 bases, in that order; junction bases with no gene match: 5.